This TCR beta chain was captured by sequencing in a study of technical replicates of blood from a few donors (dated by TCRdb to about 2017). Library generation was performed with the immunoSEQ multiplex PCR assay. Not all clones reach the TCRdb copy of this immuneACCESS table, which keeps in-frame sequences only. Checked studies attribute under half of the gap to unresolved V genes and leave the rest unexplained. The sample table shows under 110,000 clones, and nearly 96% are seen once. Roughly 0.21% of the sample comes from the top ten. The CDR3 goes from the cysteine to the phenylalanine over 12 residues. Of the read, only the CDR3 DNA is kept; its 36 bases are in frame from base 1. V drops 4 bases and J drops 5 bases, leaving 8 bases in between. CDR1 and CDR2, per the germline V gene (reference sequence), are LNHDA and SQIVND. Details on this clone: The specificity of this receptor is unknown. Qualities for individual bases were not recorded, and no much larger clone is one base off.

The TCR comes from a human donor in good health. This sequence uses TRBV19 and TRBJ2-5; TRBD1 is a possible D gene, resting on 5 matching bases. Material: T cells isolated from PBMCs. The CDR3 sequence is CASSTKGETQYF. The base sequence is TGTGCCAGTAGTACCAAGGGGGAGACCCAGTACTTC.